This T cell receptor (beta chain) stems from a study of cytomegalovirus exposure and HLA in healthy donors. Broader study findings: For TCR beta chains, V- and J-gene trimming was later linked to a missense DCLRE1C variant.

About this clone itself: Its antigen is unidentified.

Amplification used 60 Vbeta primers and 13 Jbeta primers. Sequencing was performed with immunoSEQ multiplex PCR; in TCRdb, only in-frame clones are kept and a portion is missing. Its listing shows about 34,000 clones. Germline V CDR1 and CDR2: SGHTA, FQGNSA. Trimming left V 4 bases short and J 4 bases short, with 17 bases between. The CDR3 is 16 residues long. The chain recombines TRBV7-2 with TRBJ1-5; no clear D gene. This clonotype was obtained from a woman between 40 and 50 years old in good health and CMV-seropositive. The specimen sequenced was PBMCs. This CDR3 is CASSSQEEGWNQPQHF. DNA of the CDR3: TGTGCCAGCAGCTCCCAGGAGGAGGGCTGGAATCAGCCCCAGCATTTT.